This T cell receptor beta chain was identified during a study of PD-1 blockade in classical Hodgkin lymphoma. Only in-frame clones appear in the TCRdb table, and some are missing; sequencing was by immunoSEQ multiplex PCR. The data show around 65,000 clones, around nine tenths seen once. Germline V gene sequence: CDR1 LNHNV, CDR2 YYDKDF (reference sequence). This CDR3 spans 14 amino acids. The V and J ends lost 3 bases and 4 bases respectively, with 12 bases between them. As to time point: cycle 4 day 1 (C4D1), after 6 weeks of nivolumab. All patients relapsed after autologous stem cell transplantation, and brentuximab vedotin exposure varied.

The input for sequencing was peripheral blood mononuclear cells (PBMCs), taken before the fourth cycle of nivolumab. The chain carries TRBV15 and TRBJ1-2, with D tentatively TRBD1 (5 bases). The clonotype was recovered from a human donor with classical Hodgkin lymphoma. CDR3 DNA sequence: TGTGCCACCAGCAGGGATCGACAGAGCTATGGCTACACCTTC. It encodes CATSRDRQSYGYTF.